The rows below give T cell receptor beta chains drawn from one sample of a study of Ad26.COV2.S vaccination and SARS-CoV-2 variants. Generated by immunoSEQ multiplex PCR, the TCRdb table keeps only in-frame clones and is missing some. The table records some 480,000 clones, 87% of them present only once. This sample comprised peripheral blood, obtained in a trial of Ad26.COV2.S vaccine versus placebo. Source of these receptors: a person between 18 and 65 years old who received the Ad26.COV2.S COVID-19 vaccine or a placebo. The CDR3 runs from the conserved cysteine through the conserved F or W. The D gene is left open where the match is weak. The size field is filled for only some rows; it gives once, few, many or a size class.

j_call,v_call,clone_size,d_call,cdr3_nt,cdr3_aa
TRBJ2-3,TRBV11-2,NA,TRBD2,TGTGCCAGCAGGAACGGACTAGCGGGATACGCAGATACGCAGTATTTT,CASRNGLAGYADTQYF
TRBJ1-1,TRBV6-5,once,NA,TGTGCCAGCAGGAACCGCAGGGCTATGAACACTGAAGCTTTCTTT,CASRNRRAMNTEAFF
TRBJ1-1,TRBV5-8,NA,NA,TGTGCCAGCAGCCGCAGTAGACAAATAGCTTTCTTT,CASSRSRQIAFF
TRBJ2-5,TRBV13,NA,NA,TGTGCCAGCAGCTCCCTCCAGGGTCTCAGAGAGACCCAGTACTTC,CASSSLQGLRETQYF
TRBJ2-7,TRBV5-1,once,NA,TGCGCCAGCAGCTTGGAGGCGGGGTGGGGGCTGGCCTCCGAGCAGTACTTC,CASSLEAGWGLASEQYF
TRBJ2-7,TRBV4-2,NA,NA,TGTGCCAGCAGCCAAGAAGGCAGCGCTAACTACGAGCAGTACTTC,CASSQEGSANYEQYF
TRBJ2-3,TRBV4-3,NA,NA,TGCGCCAGCAGCCGAGAGGCGGGCGGGACAGATACGCAGTATTTT,CASSREAGGTDTQYF
TRBJ1-5,TRBV5-4,NA,NA,TGTGCCAGCAGCCTACCGGGGCCGAATCAGCCCCAGCATTTT,CASSLPGPNQPQHF
TRBJ1-3,TRBV7-2,NA,TRBD1,TGTGCCAGCAGCCTAGGCCCGGGACAGGCTGGAAACACCATATATTTT,CASSLGPGQAGNTIYF
TRBJ2-2,TRBV29-1,NA,TRBD2,TGCAGCGTCCGGACGGGACTAGCGACAACCGGGGAGCTGTTTTTT,CSVRTGLATTGELFF
TRBJ1-3,TRBV7-6,NA,NA,TGTGCCAGCAGCCACCGTGGCGGGGGGCACACCATATATTTT,CASSHRGGGHTIYF
TRBJ2-1,TRBV19,NA,TRBD2,TGTGCCAGTAGTGCCAGCGGGAGAGGCTACAATGAGCAGTTCTTC,CASSASGRGYNEQFF
TRBJ2-1,TRBV27,NA,NA,TGTGCCAGCAGTTTGTGGACCTCCTACAATGAGCAGTTCTTC,CASSLWTSYNEQFF
TRBJ1-3,TRBV20-1,NA,NA,TGCAGTGCTAGTTTCCAGCAAGGAAACACCATATATTTT,CSASFQQGNTIYF
TRBJ2-7,TRBV28,few,NA,TGTGCCAGCAGTTTAAGGGTCAGGCCCTACGAGCAGTACTTC,CASSLRVRPYEQYF
TRBJ1-5,TRBV7-9,few,TRBD1,TGTGCCAGCAGCTTTACAGGGGGCAATCAGCCCCAGCATTTT,CASSFTGGNQPQHF
TRBJ2-1,TRBV28,once,TRBD1,TGTGCCAGCAGTGTGACAGGGGTCAATGAGCAGTTCTTC,CASSVTGVNEQFF
TRBJ1-5,TRBV6-2/TRBV6-3,NA,NA,TGTGCCAGCAGTTACTCGGGCTCCCATCAGCCCCAGCATTTT,CASSYSGSHQPQHF
TRBJ1-2,TRBV24-1,NA,TRBD1,TGTGCCACCAGTGATGCCCGGGACAGTAACTATGGCTACACCTTC,CATSDARDSNYGYTF
TRBJ2-5,TRBV5-1,NA,TRBD1,TGCGCCAGCAGCTTGGGACAGGGGAGGCAGACCCAGTACTTC,CASSLGQGRQTQYF
TRBJ2-1,TRBV11-2,NA,NA,TGTGCCAGCAGCGGTAGGGTCTGGACGCAATCCTACAATGAGCAGTTCTTC,CASSGRVWTQSYNEQFF
TRBJ2-1,TRBV5-1,NA,TRBD2,TGCGCCAGCAGCAGTCGCCTAGCGGGACATGTGTACAATGAGCAGTTCTTC,CASSSRLAGHVYNEQFF
TRBJ2-4,TRBV24-1,few,NA,TGTGCCACCAGTGATTGGTATCATGCGTTCAGGGGAGGAGAGGCCAAAAACATTCAGTACTTC,CATSDWYHAFRGGEAKNIQYF
TRBJ2-7,TRBV5-4,NA,NA,TGTGCCAGCAGCTCGAGAGAGCGGTACACAGACTACGAGCAGTACTTC,CASSSRERYTDYEQYF
TRBJ1-5,TRBV2,NA,NA,TGTGCCAGCCGAACAGGGACTCAGCCCCAGCATTTT,CASRTGTQPQHF
TRBJ2-1,TRBV7-9,once,TRBD2,TGTGCCAGCAGCTTAGTCCCCCCTAGCGGGAATTGGGAGTTCTTC,CASSLVPPSGNWEFF
TRBJ2-1,TRBV9,NA,TRBD2,TGTGCCAGCAGCGTAGGAAATAGCGGGAGGGTCTCCTACAATGAGCAGTTCTTC,CASSVGNSGRVSYNEQFF
TRBJ2-3,TRBV19,NA,NA,TGTGCCAGTAGCCGCCAGCAGACTAGCACAGATACGCAGTATTTT,CASSRQQTSTDTQYF
TRBJ2-5,TRBV6-2/TRBV6-3,NA,TRBD2,TGTGCCAGCAGTTACTCGACTAGCGGAAGGTACCAAGAGACCCAGTACTTC,CASSYSTSGRYQETQYF
TRBJ2-2,TRBV4-3,NA,NA,TGCGCCAGCAGCCAGCCAGGGGGGACCGGGGAGCTGTTTTTT,CASSQPGGTGELFF
TRBJ2-1,TRBV5-1,NA,TRBD2,TGCGCCAGCAGGCGTGGACTAGCGGCGCCCAATGAGCAGTTCTTC,CASRRGLAAPNEQFF
TRBJ1-3,TRBV19,NA,NA,TGTGCCAGTAGTATAACCTGGACCTCTGGAAACACCATATATTTT,CASSITWTSGNTIYF
TRBJ1-6,TRBV4-3,NA,NA,TGCGCCAGCAGCCAAGGTTCCTCCTATAATTCACCCCTCCACTTT,CASSQGSSYNSPLHF
TRBJ2-7,TRBV27,NA,TRBD2,TGTGCCAGCAGTTTAAGTGGCGGGACTAGCGCCTTCTCCTACGAGCAGTACTTC,CASSLSGGTSAFSYEQYF
TRBJ2-3,TRBV4-3,few,NA,TGCGCCAGCAGCCAAGATTCAGCGGCTAGGGTCACAGATACGCAGTATTTT,CASSQDSAARVTDTQYF
TRBJ2-7,TRBV6-5,NA,NA,TGTGCCAGCAGTTCGGTCAGGCAGGCCTACGAGCAGTACTTC,CASSSVRQAYEQYF
TRBJ2-2,TRBV5-4,NA,NA,TGTGCCAGCAGCTTGGACTGGGGTCCCGGGGAGCTGTTTTTT,CASSLDWGPGELFF
TRBJ1-5,TRBV24-1,NA,NA,TGTGCCACCAGTGACCCAGACCCCTATCAGCCCCAGCATTTT,CATSDPDPYQPQHF
TRBJ1-5,TRBV9,NA,NA,TGTGCCAGCAGCGCCCGGGACGTACAGAGCCTTAGCAATCAGCCCCAGCATTTT,CASSARDVQSLSNQPQHF
TRBJ2-5,TRBV7-6,NA,NA,TGTGCCAGCAGCTTAGTAGGGAACACCCTCCAAGAGACCCAGTACTTC,CASSLVGNTLQETQYF
TRBJ2-7,TRBV30,NA,NA,TGTGCCTGGAGTTATTCTCTGAACGAGCAGTACTTC,CAWSYSLNEQYF
TRBJ2-2,TRBV27,NA,TRBD2,TGTGCCAGCGGACTAGCGGGAGGGACCGGGGAGCTGTTTTTT,CASGLAGGTGELFF
TRBJ2-1,TRBV24-1,NA,NA,TGTGCCACCAGTGATCGAGCTATCACCCCAAGCAATGAGCAGTTCTTC,CATSDRAITPSNEQFF
TRBJ1-5,TRBV6-1,NA,NA,TGTGCCAGCAGTGAAACGGCATTTCAGCCCCAGCATTTT,CASSETAFQPQHF